Each of the 15 T cell receptor beta chains below was sequenced from the same sample in a study of cytomegalovirus exposure and HLA in healthy donors. PCR primers comprised 60 Vbeta and 13 Jbeta primers. Repertoires were generated with immunoSEQ multiplex PCR, while TCRdb's copy carries only in-frame clones and drops some. The sample consists of 120,000 to 150,000 clones, around four fifths of them appearing once. Sequencing was carried out using PBMCs. The receptors here all came from a boy younger than 10 in good health and CMV-seronegative.

The rearrangement links TRBV27 to TRBJ1-1; D is possibly TRBD1 (6 bases). Trimming pared 4 bases from V and 4 bases from J, leaving 16 bases between. CDR3 length: 15 amino acids. From germline, CDR1 is MNHEY and CDR2 SMNVEV (reference sequence). This CDR3 reads CASSWGGAVGTEAFF. The CDR3 DNA reads as TGTGCCAGCAGTTGGGGGGGCGCGGTGGGCACTGAAGCTTTCTTT.

This clone was counted between two and nine times. The chain has TRBV7-2 and TRBJ2-5; D might be TRBD1 (5 bases). Germline values: CDR1 SGHTA, CDR2 FQGNSA. V was shortened by 5 bases and J by 0 bases, with 10 bases between the two germline ends. The CDR3 runs 14 residues. The CDR3 nucleotides are TGTGCCAGCAGCCAGAACAGGAACCAAGAGACCCAGTACTTC. It codes for CASSQNRNQETQYF. The full variable domain, its missing parts supplied by reference TRBV7-2 and TRBJ2-5, is GAGVSQSPSNKVTEKGKDVELRCDPISGHTALYWYRQSLGQGLEFLIYFQGNSAPDKSGLPSDRFSAERTGGSVSTLTIQRTQQEDSAVYLCASSQNRNQETQYFGPGTRLLVL.

This clone has a single count. This chain uses TRBV29-1 with TRBJ2-3, with TRBD2 matching over 7 bases. The CDR3 is made up of 13 amino acids. V was pared by 3 bases and J by 5 bases, with 5 bases of the junction left unmatched. In germline, CDR1 is SQVTM, CDR2 ANQGSEA. CDR3 DNA sequence: TGCAGCGTTGATCCCGCTAGCGGAGATACGCAGTATTTT. Translated: CSVDPASGDTQYF.

J is TRBJ1-5 and V is TRBV27, with D unresolved. CDR3 size: 14 residues. The V gene lost 2 bases and the J gene lost 7 bases, with 12 bases spanning the gap. From germline, CDR1 is MNHEY and CDR2 SMNVEV (reference sequence). The CDR3 spells CASSLSPAGQPQHF. CDR3 nucleotides: TGTGCCAGCAGTTTAAGCCCGGCGGGCCAGCCCCAGCATTTT.

The rearrangement uses TRBV18 and TRBJ2-7; D remains unclear. Trimming shortened V by 6 bases and J by 2 bases, and 17 bases separated the two germline ends. The germline CDR1 and CDR2 sequences are KGHSH and LQKENI. The CDR3 covers 15 residues. For the CDR3, the DNA is TGTGCCAGCTCGCGGAGTTCCCCTGAACCCTACGAGCAGTACTTC. It is translated as CASSRSSPEPYEQYF.

V and J are TRBV11-2 and TRBJ1-5, with TRBD1 matching over 8 bases. V shed 1 base, J shed 6 bases, and the junction held 17 bases outside the gene matches. CDR1 is SGHAT, CDR2 FQNNGV, per germline. The length of the CDR3 is 19 residues. Here the CDR3 reads CASSLAGTGRILWSQPQHF. CDR3 bases: TGTGCCAGCAGCTTAGCCGGGACAGGTCGTATTTTATGGAGTCAGCCCCAGCATTTT. The full variable domain, with the rest looked up from reference TRBV11-2 and TRBJ1-5, is EAGVAQSPRYKIIEKRQSVAFWCNPISGHATLYWYQQILGQGPKLLIQFQNNGVVDDSQLPKDRFSAERLKGVDSTLKIQPAKLEDSAVYLCASSLAGTGRILWSQPQHFGDGTRLSIL.

The chain combines TRBV19 with TRBJ1-1; 9 bases are a match to TRBD1. Germline V gene data show CDR1 as LNHDA and CDR2 as SQIVND (reference sequence). The ends lost 4 bases at V and 4 bases at J; junction bases unmatched: 4. The CDR3 extends over 14 amino acids. CDR3 nucleotide sequence: TGTGCCAGTAGTAGACAGGGGGGCCCCACTGAAGCTTTCTTT. This codes for CASSRQGGPTEAFF. The variable domain in full, with the rest retrieved from reference TRBV19 and TRBJ1-1, is DGGITQSPKYLFRKEGQNVTLSCEQNLNHDAMYWYRQDPGQGLRLIYYSQIVNDFQKGDIAEGYSVSREKKESFPLTVTSAQKNPTAFYLCASSRQGGPTEAFFGQGTRLTVV.

The chain employs TRBV28 and TRBJ2-2; 7 positions match TRBD1. Germline V gene data show CDR1 as MDHEN and CDR2 as SYDVKM. The CDR3 extends over 17 amino acids. V lost 5 bases, J lost 0 bases, and 9 bases stayed unmatched. The CDR3 protein is CASSRSQGTANTGELFF. For the CDR3, the DNA is TGTGCCAGCAGTCGATCACAGGGGACGGCGAACACCGGGGAGCTGTTTTTT.

The V call is TRBV2, the J call TRBJ1-2; D is ambiguous. V was shortened by 4 bases and J by 7 bases, with 10 bases between the two germline ends. Looked up from germline, CDR1 is SNHLY and CDR2 is FYNNEI. CDR3 length: 12 amino acids. The DNA for the CDR3 is TGTGCCAGCAGTGCTCGGGTCGGTGGCTACACCTTC. It yields the protein CASSARVGGYTF.

The rearrangement links TRBV4-1 to TRBJ2-3; 9 nucleotides agree with TRBD1. CDR3 size: 18 residues. Germline V gives CDR1 MGHRA, CDR2 YSYEKL. Losses at the gene ends were 2 bases for V and 4 bases for J; bases not matched to a gene: 13. CDR3 DNA sequence: TGCGCCAGCAGCCAAAAATTACCTGGGACAGGGACAGCAGATACGCAGTATTTT. It codes for CASSQKLPGTGTADTQYF.

This sequence joins TRBV27 and TRBJ1-5, with TRBD1 as a possible D gene (5 bases). Between the trimmed V and J ends, which lost 4 bases and 8 bases, there was a span of 12 bases. Germline lookup yields CDR1 MNHEY and CDR2 SMNVEV (reference sequence). CDR3 size: 13 residues. CDR3 protein: CASSYRGTEPQHF. The CDR3 DNA reads TGTGCCAGCAGTTATAGGGGCACGGAGCCCCAGCATTTT.

The chain recombines TRBV7-9 with TRBJ2-5, with a weak D call TRBD1 (5 bases). In germline, CDR1 is SEHNR, CDR2 FQNEAQ (reference sequence). The CDR3 covers 15 residues. V was shortened by 2 bases and J by 1 base, with 11 bases between the two germline ends. The CDR3 protein is CASSLKATAQETQYF. The CDR3 coding sequence is TGTGCCAGCAGCTTAAAGGCGACAGCCCAAGAGACCCAGTACTTC.

The chain links TRBV7-3 to TRBJ1-1; unclear D gene. The CDR3 runs 14 residues. With 4 bases removed from V and 2 bases from J, the gap between germline ends came to 11 bases. CDR1 is SGHTA, CDR2 FQGTGA, per germline. The CDR3 spells CASSSPRINTEAFF. CDR3 in DNA: TGTGCCAGCAGCTCGCCTAGGATCAACACTGAAGCTTTCTTT.

The chain recombines TRBV7-9 with TRBJ1-1; 9 bases are shared with TRBD1. Germline V gives CDR1 SEHNR, CDR2 FQNEAQ (reference sequence). V dropped 1 base and J dropped 11; count of bases not matched to a gene: 8. The CDR3 sequence is 14 residues long. This chain's CDR3 is CASSLGPGQGSAFF. The CDR3 region has the DNA TGTGCCAGCAGCTTAGGCCCGGGACAGGGATCCGCTTTCTTT.

The chain couples TRBV29-1 to TRBJ1-2; D is uncertain. The CDR3 loop spans 12 amino acids. Germline CDR1 and CDR2: SQVTM and ANQGSEA. V shed 4 bases and J shed 3 bases, with 9 bases lying between them. The CDR3 spells CSVALAYYGYTF. The CDR3 DNA reads as TGCAGCGTTGCCCTGGCCTACTATGGCTACACCTTC.